Sequencing of this T cell receptor (beta chain) was carried out in a study of cytomegalovirus exposure and HLA in healthy donors. PCR was performed using 60 Vbeta and 13 Jbeta primers. Clones were sequenced by immunoSEQ multiplex PCR, and TCRdb holds only the in-frame ones, with some missing. The sample shows tens of thousands of clones, around 73% of them seen only once. Germline V gives CDR1 WNHNN, CDR2 SYGVQD (reference sequence). CDR3 length: 17 residues. The V end lost 0 bases, the J end lost 4 bases, and 15 bases lay between the germline ends. Sequencing used PBMCs. The genes are TRBV10-1 and TRBJ2-2; D remains unclear. The clonotype comes from a woman in her 40s in good health and CMV-seropositive. The CDR3 region has the DNA TGCGCCAGCAGTGAGTCGAGAGGCCCTGGCGGCACCGGGGAGCTGTTTTTT. It codes for CASSESRGPGGTGELFF.